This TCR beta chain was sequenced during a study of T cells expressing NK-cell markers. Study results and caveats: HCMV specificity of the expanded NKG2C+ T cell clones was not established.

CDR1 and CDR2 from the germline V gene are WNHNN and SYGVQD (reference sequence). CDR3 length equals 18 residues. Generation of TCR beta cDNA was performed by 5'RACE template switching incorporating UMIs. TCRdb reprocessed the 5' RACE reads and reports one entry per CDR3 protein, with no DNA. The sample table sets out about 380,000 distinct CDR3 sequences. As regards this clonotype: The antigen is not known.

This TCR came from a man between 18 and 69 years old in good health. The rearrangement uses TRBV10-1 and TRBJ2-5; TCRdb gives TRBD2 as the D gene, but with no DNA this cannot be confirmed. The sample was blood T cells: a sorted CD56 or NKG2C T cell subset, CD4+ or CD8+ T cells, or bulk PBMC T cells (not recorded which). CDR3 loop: CASSESFSTSGSAETQYF.